This T cell receptor beta chain was sequenced in a study of shared T cell receptors in the human thymus. Some clones are missing from TCRdb's copy, which holds only in-frame ones; the method was immunoSEQ multiplex PCR. The data contain 630,000 or so clones, about 90% of them singletons. V trimming: 5 bases; J trimming: 4 bases; junction bases outside the gene matches: 6. The CDR3 contains 15 residues. CDR1 is MDHEN, CDR2 SYDVKM, per germline. This clone was counted between two and nine times. This sample was shared with a second study, whose subject was human thymus T cells.

The sample consisted of thymocytes. This receptor was taken from a boy in the first two years of life with a congenital heart defect. V is TRBV28 and J is TRBJ2-5; 11 positions match TRBD1. CDR3 sequence reads: CASSPGQGASETQYF. CDR3 nucleotides: TGTGCCAGCAGTCCCGGACAGGGGGCATCAGAGACCCAGTACTTC.